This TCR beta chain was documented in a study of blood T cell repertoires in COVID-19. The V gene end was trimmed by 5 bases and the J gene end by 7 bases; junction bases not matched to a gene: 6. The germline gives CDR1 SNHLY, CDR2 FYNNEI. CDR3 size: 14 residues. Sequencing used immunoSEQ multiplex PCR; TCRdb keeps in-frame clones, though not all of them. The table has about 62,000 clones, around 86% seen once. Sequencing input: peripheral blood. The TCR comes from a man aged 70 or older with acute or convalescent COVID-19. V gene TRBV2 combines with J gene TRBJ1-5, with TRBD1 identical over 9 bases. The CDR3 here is CASSLTGGGQPQHF. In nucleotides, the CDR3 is TGTGCCAGCAGTTTAACAGGGGGCGGGCAGCCCCAGCATTTT.